This T cell receptor beta chain was sequenced in a study of tumor-infiltrating lymphocytes in primary liver carcinoma. The investigators made TCR beta cDNA from 400 to 550 ng total RNA, using a constant-region primer. Three nested multiplex PCR rounds of slightly modified ARM-PCR generated TCR beta libraries. The first two PCR rounds used TRBV1-TRBV30 primers with a Cbeta primer, roughly 10 cycles each. MiXCR was run by TCRdb on the multiplex PCR reads, yielding one entry per CDR3 protein. The table has about 330,000 distinct CDR3 sequences, 65% seen once. The CDR3 length is 14 residues. Trimming stripped 8 bases from V and 13 bases from J, with 26 bases between. Out of unsorted whole blood came the blood RNA, and germline DNA was extracted as well.

Sequences were obtained from peripheral blood. J is TRBJ1-1 and V is TRBV12-3 or TRBV12-4, with D unresolved. The sequence derives from a man aged 40-49 years with primary liver carcinoma and hepatitis B virus infection. The CDR3, as DNA: TGTGCCAGCGGATTATCAGGAGCAGGCACTAAAGTTTTCTTT. This codes for CASGLSGAGTKVFF.